The 24 T cell receptor beta chains below come from one sample, sequenced in a study of blood T cell repertoires in COVID-19. Some clones are missing from TCRdb's copy, which holds only in-frame ones; the method was immunoSEQ multiplex PCR. The sample holds 160,000 or so clones; more than 65% are singletons and the top ten take about 5.8%. Sequencing input: PBMCs or T cells enriched from blood (not recorded which). The source of these receptors is a woman between 40 and 55 years old with acute COVID-19.

Remarks on this clone: At one end the junction does not follow the germline gene, possibly because of a read error. The CDR3 spells CAGSGQAISYQETQYF. The CDR3 DNA is TGTGCCGGCAGTGGTCAGGCAATTTCGTACCAAGAGACCCAGTACTTC. The chain employs TRBV25-1 and TRBJ2-5; D is uncertain. This CDR3 is 16 amino acids long. Germline V CDR1 and CDR2: MGHDK, SYGVNS.

The chain recombines TRBV5-5 with TRBJ2-5; the match to TRBD2 covers 9 bases. J gave up 5 bases and V 1 base, and 9 bases lay outside the gene matches. Germline loops: CDR1 SGHKS, CDR2 YYEKEE (reference sequence). This CDR3 spans 16 amino acids. Here the CDR3 DNA reads TGTGCCAGCAGCTTGACGGTGACTAGCGGAGCGGAGACCCAGTACTTC. Protein sequence: CASSLTVTSGAETQYF.

The genes are TRBV19 and TRBJ2-2; D remains ambiguous. Germline CDR1 and CDR2: LNHDA and SQIVND (reference sequence). CDR3 length: 15 residues. Deletions cut 5 bases from V and 2 bases from J, with 12 bases between. Here the CDR3 reads CASSGRLFNTGELFF. The DNA of the CDR3 is TGTGCCAGTAGTGGGCGCCTTTTTAACACCGGGGAGCTGTTTTTT.

The gene calls are TRBV5-6 and TRBJ1-6; TRBD1 agrees at 9 bases. V lost 4 bases and J lost 7; bases outside the gene matches: 9. Germline V gives CDR1 SGHDT, CDR2 YYEEEE. This CDR3 region has 16 residues. This CDR3 is CASSDGTGSGNSPLHF. The CDR3 DNA follows: TGTGCCAGCAGCGATGGGACAGGGTCGGGGAATTCACCCCTCCACTTT. The whole variable domain, filled in from reference TRBV5-6 and TRBJ1-6, reads DAGVTQSPTHLIKTRGQQVTLRCSPKSGHDTVSWYQQALGQGPQFIFQYYEEEERQRGNFPDRFSGHQFPNYSSELNVNALLLGDSALYLCASSDGTGSGNSPLHFGNGTRLTVT.

This clone was seen at least ten times. The chain employs TRBV5-1 and TRBJ2-2, with 7 bases identical to TRBD1. The CDR3 length is 15 residues. Trimming took 4 bases from V and 2 from J; bases not matched to a gene: 5. Germline-derived CDR1 and CDR2 are SGHRS and YFSETQ. The CDR3 coding sequence is TGCGCCAGCAGCGCCCGGGACAGCAACACCGGGGAGCTGTTTTTT. Its protein product is CASSARDSNTGELFF. The variable domain in full, completed from reference TRBV5-1 and TRBJ2-2, reads KAGVTQTPRYLIKTRGQQVTLSCSPISGHRSVSWYQQTPGQGLQFLFEYFSETQRNKGNFPGRFSGRQFSNSRSEMNVSTLELGDSALYLCASSARDSNTGELFFGEGSRLTVL.

The chain combines TRBV5-1 with TRBJ2-1; 10 bases are a match to TRBD2. The germline CDR1 and CDR2 sequences are SGHRS and YFSETQ. V trimming: 4 bases; J trimming: 9 bases; junction bases outside the gene matches: 13. The CDR3 is 16 amino acids. As DNA, the CDR3 is TGCGCCAGCAGCCCCCTTAGGACTAGCGGCTGCGGTGAGCAGTTCTTC. It is translated as CASSPLRTSGCGEQFF.

This clone came up once. The chain couples TRBV27 to TRBJ2-5; 7 bases are a match to TRBD1. With V trimmed by 5 bases and J by 2 bases, 11 bases remained unmatched. The germline CDR1 and CDR2 sequences are MNHEY and SMNVEV (reference sequence). This CDR3 comprises 16 residues. The CDR3 loop is CASSPLSGTVQETQYF. The CDR3 DNA reads as TGTGCCAGCAGTCCACTCTCCGGGACAGTACAAGAGACCCAGTACTTC.

CDR3 sequence reads: CAISESTRGSTYEQYF. Here the CDR3 DNA reads TGTGCCATCAGTGAGTCGACTCGCGGATCTACCTACGAGCAGTACTTC. The chain links TRBV10-3 to TRBJ2-7; D is ambiguous. The germline gives CDR1 ENHRY, CDR2 SYGVKD. Trimming took 0 bases from V and 2 from J, leaving 14 bases between them. The CDR3 consists of 16 residues.

The chain is built from TRBV10-3 and TRBJ2-7, with 13 bases aligning to TRBD2. Germline V gives CDR1 ENHRY, CDR2 SYGVKD. After removal of 6 bases from V and 6 bases from J, the junction contained 5 bases not matched to a gene. The CDR3 has 14 residues. The DNA for the CDR3 is TGTGCCATCAGCTGGACTAGCGGGAGTGCCGAGCAGTACTTC. Translating gives CAISWTSGSAEQYF.

The chain is built from TRBV7-3 and TRBJ2-1, with TRBD2 matching 7 bases. V lost 0 bases, J lost 12 bases, and 5 bases stayed unmatched. The germline V gene has CDR1 SGHTA and CDR2 FQGTGA. The CDR3 has 13 amino acids. The CDR3 sequence is CASSLTASGGQFF. The DNA for the CDR3 is TGTGCCAGCAGCTTAACGGCTAGCGGTGGGCAGTTCTTC.

V gene TRBV27 combines with J gene TRBJ2-3, with 7 bases matching TRBD1. The CDR3 contains 15 residues. The V gene end was trimmed by 4 bases and the J gene end by 2 bases; junction bases not matched to a gene: 6. CDR1 is MNHEY and CDR2 is SMNVEV in the germline V gene (reference sequence). The CDR3 nucleotides are TGTGCCAGCAGTTCCATAGGGGGCAACACAGATACGCAGTATTTT. Residues: CASSSIGGNTDTQYF.

J is TRBJ2-1 and V is TRBV12-3 or TRBV12-4, with D possibly TRBD2 on 5 matching bases. Trimming left V 8 bases short and J 7 bases short, with 15 bases between. The CDR3 extends over 13 amino acids. In nucleotides, the CDR3 is TGTGCCAGCTATAGCGTCAGGAAGAATGAGCAGTTCTTC. This sequence encodes CASYSVRKNEQFF.

This chain connects TRBV7-2 to TRBJ1-2; D may be TRBD1 (6 bases). The V end lost 4 bases, the J end lost 0 bases, and 18 bases lay between the germline ends. The CDR3 loop spans 17 amino acids. CDR1 is SGHTA and CDR2 is FQGNSA in the germline V gene. The DNA for the CDR3 is TGTGCCAGCAGCTCGAGGGGGTCGCTCACAGCTAACTATGGCTACACCTTC. Residues: CASSSRGSLTANYGYTF.

This chain links TRBV2 with TRBJ2-7; the D gene is possibly TRBD1 (5 bases). The CDR3 covers 14 residues. Per the germline V gene, CDR1 is SNHLY and CDR2 is FYNNEI. The V end lost 2 bases, the J end lost 1 base, and 9 bases lay between the germline ends. The CDR3 DNA sequence: TGTGCCAGCAGTGAAAGGACATTGTCCTACGAGCAGTACTTC. Translation: CASSERTLSYEQYF.

The chain couples TRBV30 to TRBJ1-2; 8 bases agree with TRBD1. J lost 4 bases, V lost 4 bases, and 5 bases had no gene match. The CDR3 has 13 amino acids. Germline-derived CDR1 and CDR2 are GTSNPN and SVGIG (reference sequence). The CDR3 nucleotides are TGTGCCTGGAACCCAGGGGGCGGCTATGGCTACACCTTC. Protein product: CAWNPGGGYGYTF.

The chain joins TRBV2 to TRBJ1-2; D is possibly TRBD1 (6 bases). The CDR3 loop spans 13 amino acids. Trimming stripped 0 bases from V and 7 bases from J, with 9 bases between. Germline CDR1 and CDR2: SNHLY and FYNNEI. CDR3 in amino acids: CASSEALQGGYTF. Here the CDR3 DNA reads TGTGCCAGCAGTGAAGCGCTACAGGGTGGCTACACCTTC.

The chain combines TRBV6-5 with TRBJ2-5, with D perhaps TRBD1 (5 bases). Germline values: CDR1 MNHEY, CDR2 SVGAGI. The CDR3 spans 13 residues. Trimming took off 2 bases at V and 2 bases at J, with 6 bases between the two ends. The CDR3 reads CASSYRGQETQYF. CDR3 coding DNA: TGTGCCAGCAGTTACAGGGGTCAAGAGACCCAGTACTTC.

This clone was seen only once. The chain couples TRBV3-1 (or the pseudogene TRBV3-2) to TRBJ2-7; 9 positions match TRBD1. Germline loops: CDR1 LGHDT, CDR2 YNNKEL (reference sequence). J lost 2 bases, V lost 1 base, and 3 bases had no gene match. The CDR3 is 15 residues long. The chain's CDR3 is CASSQGDRAAYEQYF. The DNA for the CDR3 is TGTGCCAGCAGCCAAGGGGACAGGGCCGCCTACGAGCAGTACTTC.

The gene calls are TRBV19 and TRBJ2-1; maybe TRBD2 (5 bases). The V gene lost 5 bases and the J gene lost 5 bases, with 13 bases spanning the gap. Germline V CDR1 and CDR2: LNHDA, SQIVND (reference sequence). This CDR3 contains 14 residues. Here the CDR3 reads CASSLAGMNNEQFF. The CDR3 region has the DNA TGTGCCAGTAGTTTGGCCGGGATGAACAATGAGCAGTTCTTC.

The V gene is TRBV25-1, the J gene TRBJ2-2; no reliable D call. Trimming stripped 3 bases from V and 5 bases from J, with 7 bases between. Looked up from germline, CDR1 is MGHDK and CDR2 is SYGVNS. The CDR3 sequence is 13 residues long. DNA of the CDR3: TGTGCCAGCAGTGATTCCGGGACCGGGGAGCTGTTTTTT. This translates into CASSDSGTGELFF. The full variable domain, rest sourced from reference TRBV25-1 and TRBJ2-2, is EADIYQTPRYLVIGTGKKITLECSQTMGHDKMYWYQQDPGMELHLIHYSYGVNSTEKGDLSSESTVSRIRTEHFPLTLESARPSHTSQYLCASSDSGTGELFFGEGSRLTVL.

As to this clone: This sample also contains other DNA sequences that code for the same CDR3. The chain links TRBV9 to TRBJ2-5; possibly TRBD1 for D (6 bases). Germline CDR1 is SGDLS and CDR2 is YYNGEE. The V end lost 0 bases, the J end lost 0 bases, and 12 bases lay between the germline ends. The CDR3 totals 16 residues. CDR3 region: CASSVAEGEYQETQYF. The CDR3 nucleotides are TGTGCCAGCAGCGTAGCTGAGGGGGAGTACCAAGAGACCCAGTACTTC.

The count of this clone is one. The chain links TRBV19 to TRBJ1-1, with a weak D call TRBD1 (5 bases). CDR3 length: 14 amino acids. Germline loops: CDR1 LNHDA, CDR2 SQIVND (reference sequence). Deletions cut 10 bases from V and 1 base from J, with 16 bases between. CDR3 coding DNA: TGTGCCACCGGGGGGAGGGACGCGAACACTGAAGCTTTCTTT. Protein product: CATGGRDANTEAFF.

The table lists this clone with a count of one. The chain combines TRBV3-1 (or the pseudogene TRBV3-2) with TRBJ1-1, with D maybe TRBD1 (6 bases). Per germline, CDR1 LGHDT and CDR2 YNNKEL (reference sequence). The CDR3 loop spans 12 amino acids. V dropped 3 bases and J dropped 8 bases, with 10 bases sitting between them. This CDR3 reads CASSHGQIEAFF. The CDR3 DNA is TGTGCCAGCAGCCACGGACAGATAGAAGCTTTCTTT.

This clone was recorded only once. The chain has TRBV3-1 (or the pseudogene TRBV3-2) and TRBJ1-4; perhaps TRBD1 as D (6 bases). V was clipped by 0 bases and J by 8 bases, with 16 bases between them. Germline V CDR1 and CDR2: LGHDT, YNNKEL (reference sequence). The CDR3 covers 16 residues. The CDR3, as DNA: TGTGCCAGCAGCCAAGACTTCGGACAGACATACGAAAAACTGTTTTTT. Its translation is CASSQDFGQTYEKLFF.